This T cell receptor (beta chain) is from a study of T cell responses to AZD1222 COVID-19 vaccine. The method was immunoSEQ multiplex PCR; TCRdb's version includes in-frame clones alone and lacks a portion of them. This sample carries more than 85,000 clones, approximately 78% of them seen once, and the ten largest clones take approximately 21%. This CDR3 comprises 21 residues. Per the germline V gene, CDR1 is MNHEY and CDR2 is SVGEGT. J was trimmed by 0 bases and V by 2 bases; bases with no gene match: 12. This chain links TRBV6-2 or TRBV6-3 with TRBJ2-1; 14 bases agree with TRBD2. The source of this sequence is an adult in good health. Sequences were derived from peripheral blood, sampled on day 0 of AZD1222 vaccination. The CDR3 coding sequence is TGTGCCAGCAGTTACACCGGAAGGACTAGCGGGAGGCCCATCTCCTACAATGAGCAGTTCTTC. It encodes CASSYTGRTSGRPISYNEQFF.